These 23 T cell receptor beta chains came from one sample sequenced in a study of T-cell reconstitution after alpha-beta-depleted transplantation in children (dated by TCRdb to the mid-2010s). The library was obtained by PCR. The run used an Illumina HiSeq 2500. TCR library preparation used molecular barcoding, with unique molecular identifiers applied to normalize quantification of the TCRbeta repertoire. Starting from the raw public reads, TCRdb applied fastp trimming at Q25, assembled clones with MiXCR and retained in-frame beta chains. For every CDR3 protein sequence, its rows merge into one entry that carries the most common genes and DNA. The sample yields 450,000 to 500,000 distinct CDR3 sequences; around 13% were counted once. The top ten constitute about 6% of the sample. Sequenced material: PBMCs from the stem cell graft donor, taken from the stem cell graft. These receptor sequences come from a human donor who donated a stem cell graft to a child with combined immunodeficiency.

For this clonotype: The final CDR3 position lacks the conserved phenylalanine or tryptophan, pointing to a likely read error. The CDR3 here is CSVGQGRRNTEAFL. DNA for the CDR3: TGCAGCGTAGGACAGGGGAGGAGGAACACTGAAGCTTTCCTT. The chain joins TRBV29-1 to TRBJ1-1; the match to TRBD1 covers 9 bases. V dropped 6 bases and J dropped 1; count of bases not matched to a gene: 6. The CDR3 has 14 residues. Germline V gene sequence: CDR1 SQVTM, CDR2 ANQGSEA.

The sample holds a few counts of this clonotype. The chain combines TRBV11-2 with TRBJ2-1, with 11 bases fitting TRBD2. The CDR3 extends over 18 amino acids. J was trimmed by 2 bases and V by 5 bases; bases with no gene match: 11. The germline CDR1 and CDR2 sequences are SGHAT and FQNNGV. CDR3 sequence (DNA): TGTGCCAGCAGCCCACACCAGATAGCGGGAGGGCCCTACAATGAGCAGTTCTTC. This sequence encodes CASSPHQIAGGPYNEQFF.

This chain uses TRBV29-1 with TRBJ1-2, with 7 positions matching TRBD1. Looked up from germline, CDR1 is SQVTM and CDR2 is ANQGSEA. The V segment lost 4 bases and the J segment 3 bases; nucleotides outside the gene matches: 5. The CDR3 extends over 13 amino acids. The DNA for the CDR3 is TGCAGCGTTGGGGAGGGGGCAGACTATGGCTACACCTTC. This gives the protein CSVGEGADYGYTF.

This clonotype was counted between two and nine times. V gene TRBV9 combines with J gene TRBJ2-1, with D possibly called TRBD1 or TRBD2 (5 bases each). Per the germline V gene, CDR1 is SGDLS and CDR2 is YYNGEE. Trimming shortened V by 0 bases and J by 8 bases, and 9 bases separated the two germline ends. CDR3 size: 13 residues. The CDR3 here is CASSVGGADEQFF. The CDR3 nucleotides are TGTGCCAGCAGCGTAGGAGGGGCCGATGAGCAGTTCTTC.

This clonotype has ten or more counts. V usage is TRBV6-2 or TRBV6-3 and J usage is TRBJ2-3; D is unresolved. V lost 0 bases and J 5 bases, leaving 9 bases between the germline ends. CDR1 is MNHEY and CDR2 is SVGEGT in the germline V gene. The CDR3 is 14 residues long. CDR3 bases: TGTGCCAGCAGTTACTCGACACTTCTAGATACGCAGTATTTT. This encodes CASSYSTLLDTQYF.

The chain employs TRBV5-5 and TRBJ2-3; TRBD2 aligns across 13 bases. With 3 bases clipped from V and 0 bases from J, the junction kept 7 bases outside the gene matches. The CDR3 is 18 amino acids. Germline V gene data show CDR1 as SGHKS and CDR2 as YYEKEE (reference sequence). CDR3 DNA: TGTGCCAGCAGCTACACTAGCGGGGGGGCCCCTAGCACAGATACGCAGTATTTT. Protein: CASSYTSGGAPSTDTQYF.

This chain links TRBV7-9 with TRBJ1-1; 11 nucleotides line up with TRBD1. Germline trimming cut 6 bases from V and 4 bases from J; bases unmatched to any gene: 4. CDR3 length: 14 residues. CDR1 is SEHNR and CDR2 is FQNEAQ in the germline V gene (reference sequence). CDR3 DNA sequence: TGTGCCAGCAGATGGACAGGGGGCACCACTGAAGCTTTCTTT. Encoded protein: CASRWTGGTTEAFF.

This clonotype was recorded at least ten times. This sequence joins TRBV19 and TRBJ1-5; D might be TRBD1 (5 bases). CDR3 length equals 14 residues. In germline, CDR1 is LNHDA, CDR2 SQIVND (reference sequence). Trimming left V 5 bases short and J 0 bases short, with 8 bases between. CDR3 DNA sequence: TGTGCCAGTAGTCAGGGAAATAGCAATCAGCCCCAGCATTTT. Translated, it gives CASSQGNSNQPQHF.

The chain uses TRBV19 and TRBJ2-2; D ambiguous. The V end was cut by 8 bases, the J end by 6 bases, with 7 bases between. The CDR3 spans 11 residues. Germline V CDR1 and CDR2: LNHDA, SQIVND (reference sequence). The DNA for the CDR3 is TGTGCCAGTGAGGCCCCCGGGGAGCTGTTTTTT. Translating it yields CASEAPGELFF.

This clonotype showed up many times. The chain links TRBV4-2 to TRBJ2-1; D assignment may be TRBD1 or TRBD2 (5 bases each). The CDR3 length is 16 residues. V gave up 4 bases and J gave up 0 bases, with 13 bases separating them. Germline V gene sequence: CDR1 LGHNA, CDR2 YNFKEQ. CDR3 DNA: TGTGCCAGCAGCCCGGGGCGACTGCGCTCCTACAATGAGCAGTTCTTC. It specifies CASSPGRLRSYNEQFF.

V is TRBV27 and J is TRBJ2-5; tentative D call: TRBD2 (6 bases). This CDR3 spans 13 amino acids. The germline V and J ends were trimmed by 3 bases and 4 bases, with 9 bases remaining between them. The germline V gene encodes CDR1 MNHEY and CDR2 SMNVEV (reference sequence). CDR3 in DNA: TGTGCCAGCAGTTTCTTCGGGGGAGAGACCCAGTACTTC. This translates into CASSFFGGETQYF.

This clonotype has a count of ten or more. This chain joins TRBV6-5 and TRBJ2-1; D is tentatively TRBD1 or TRBD2 (5 bases each). The CDR3 totals 12 residues. The germline V gene has CDR1 MNHEY and CDR2 SVGAGI. Trimming left V 3 bases short and J 7 bases short, with 7 bases between. CDR3 protein: CASSYWGNEQFF. For the CDR3, the DNA is TGTGCCAGCAGTTATTGGGGGAATGAGCAGTTCTTC.

This clonotype showed up just a few times. CDR3 amino acids: CASSQDQAGGGHWSTDTQYF. CDR3 sequence (DNA): TGCGCCAGCAGCCAAGATCAAGCGGGAGGAGGCCATTGGAGCACAGATACGCAGTATTTT. The chain carries TRBV4-3 and TRBJ2-3, with 9 bases fitting TRBD2. The CDR3 covers 20 residues. The germline V gene has CDR1 LGHNA and CDR2 YSLEER. Trimming at V came to 0 bases and at J to 0 bases, leaving 13 bases not matched to a gene.

This clonotype was counted between two and nine times. The V gene is TRBV7-9, the J gene TRBJ2-7; TRBD1 aligns across 8 bases. V lost 6 bases and J lost 2; bases outside the gene matches: 9. The CDR3 is 15 residues long. The germline gives CDR1 SEHNR, CDR2 FQNEAQ (reference sequence). CDR3 protein: CASSSLQGDPYEQYF. CDR3 in DNA: TGTGCCAGCAGTTCTTTACAGGGGGACCCCTACGAGCAGTACTTC.

This clonotype appeared many times. The gene calls are TRBV20-1 and TRBJ2-7; possibly TRBD1 for D (5 bases). V gave up 2 bases and J gave up 4 bases, with 18 bases separating them. The CDR3 length is 15 residues. Per germline, CDR1 DFQATT and CDR2 SNEGSKA (reference sequence). Here the CDR3 reads CSARIKAGPTYEQYF. The CDR3 DNA is TGCAGTGCTAGAATTAAGGCAGGGCCCACTTACGAGCAGTACTTC.

J is TRBJ2-4 and V is TRBV5-1, with TRBD1 identical over 8 bases. From germline, CDR1 is SGHRS and CDR2 YFSETQ. The CDR3 sequence is 19 residues long. J was trimmed by 0 bases and V by 3 bases; bases with no gene match: 14. The CDR3: CASSSGPTGGDLAKNIQYF. The CDR3 DNA follows: TGCGCCAGCAGCTCGGGCCCAACAGGGGGTGACCTAGCCAAAAACATTCAGTACTTC.

The chain joins TRBV9 to TRBJ2-7, with D perhaps TRBD2 (6 bases). Trimming left V 0 bases short and J 3 bases short, with 13 bases between. The CDR3 spans 15 residues. The germline V gene encodes CDR1 SGDLS and CDR2 YYNGEE. The CDR3 sequence: CASSVGGSGVYEQYF. CDR3 bases: TGTGCCAGCAGCGTAGGAGGTAGCGGAGTCTACGAGCAGTACTTC.

The sample holds many counts of this clonotype. The gene calls are TRBV12-3 or TRBV12-4 and TRBJ2-3; 9 bases match TRBD2. V lost 6 bases to trimming and J lost 4 bases; unmatched junction nucleotides: 5. The CDR3 is made up of 14 amino acids. This chain's CDR3 is CASRGGTSSDTQYF. The CDR3 DNA sequence: TGTGCCAGCAGGGGTGGGACTAGCTCAGATACGCAGTATTTT.

This chain links TRBV5-5 with TRBJ2-3; D is uncertain. The CDR3 has 16 residues. V lost 1 base and J 2 bases, leaving 14 bases between the germline ends. Germline V lookup: CDR1 SGHKS, CDR2 YYEKEE (reference sequence). In DNA, the CDR3 is TGTGCCAGCAGCTTGTTAGTGTCTTCACCCACAGATACGCAGTATTTT. Residues: CASSLLVSSPTDTQYF.

This clonotype was seen repeatedly, ten times or more. This chain uses TRBV7-8 with TRBJ2-2, with D maybe TRBD2 (5 bases). The CDR3 consists of 15 residues. CDR1 SGHVS and CDR2 FQNEAQ come from the germline V gene. The germline V and J ends were trimmed by 5 bases and 4 bases, with 14 bases remaining between them. CDR3 sequence reads: CASSGRGIGTGELFF. The CDR3 DNA sequence: TGTGCCAGCAGCGGACGGGGTATTGGCACCGGGGAGCTGTTTTTT.

V usage is TRBV5-1 and J usage is TRBJ1-2, with unresolved D. This CDR3 has 16 amino acids. In germline, CDR1 is SGHRS, CDR2 YFSETQ. V was trimmed by 0 bases and J by 8 bases, leaving 20 bases between them. CDR3 DNA: TGCGCCAGCAGCTTGGGAGAGAGTCGCAATCCTATGGGCTACACCTTC. Translation: CASSLGESRNPMGYTF.

This clonotype was detected ten times or more. The chain carries TRBV6-5 and TRBJ2-1, with D maybe TRBD1 (6 bases). CDR3 length: 14 amino acids. With 5 bases removed from V and 9 bases from J, the gap between germline ends came to 17 bases. Germline loops: CDR1 MNHEY, CDR2 SVGAGI. The DNA of the CDR3 is TGTGCCAGCAGTACCCGACAGGAGGTGGGTGAGCAGTTCTTC. It codes for CASSTRQEVGEQFF.

The chain couples TRBV25-1 to TRBJ2-7; TRBD1 agrees at 10 bases. The germline V gene encodes CDR1 MGHDK and CDR2 SYGVNS. The CDR3 spans 17 residues. V shed 5 bases, J shed 3 bases, and the junction held 13 bases outside the gene matches. CDR3 DNA: TGTGCCAGCAGTCCGTCCCGGGACAGGGGCGGGGGCTACGAGCAGTACTTC. Translating it yields CASSPSRDRGGGYEQYF.